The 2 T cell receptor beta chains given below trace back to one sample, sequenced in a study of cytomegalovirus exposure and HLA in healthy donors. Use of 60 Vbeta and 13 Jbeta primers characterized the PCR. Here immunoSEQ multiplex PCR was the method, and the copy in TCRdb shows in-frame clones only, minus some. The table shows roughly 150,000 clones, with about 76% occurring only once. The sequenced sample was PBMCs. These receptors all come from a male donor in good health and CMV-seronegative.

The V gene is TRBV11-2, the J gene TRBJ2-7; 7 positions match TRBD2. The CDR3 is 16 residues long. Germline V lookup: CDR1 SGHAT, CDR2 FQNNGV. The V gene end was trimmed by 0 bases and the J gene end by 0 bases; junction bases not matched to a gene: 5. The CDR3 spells CASSLESGGSSYEQYF. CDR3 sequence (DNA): TGTGCCAGCAGCTTAGAGTCCGGGGGGTCCTCCTACGAGCAGTACTTC. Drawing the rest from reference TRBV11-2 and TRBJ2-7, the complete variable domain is EAGVAQSPRYKIIEKRQSVAFWCNPISGHATLYWYQQILGQGPKLLIQFQNNGVVDDSQLPKDRFSAERLKGVDSTLKIQPAKLEDSAVYLCASSLESGGSSYEQYFGPGTRLTVT.

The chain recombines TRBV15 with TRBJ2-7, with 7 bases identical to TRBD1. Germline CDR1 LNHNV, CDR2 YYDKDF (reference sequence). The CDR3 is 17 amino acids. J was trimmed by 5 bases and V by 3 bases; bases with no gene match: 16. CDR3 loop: CATSSRQGQGRLNEQYF. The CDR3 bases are TGTGCCACCAGCAGCCGACAGGGTCAGGGAAGGTTGAACGAGCAGTACTTC.